These 26 T cell receptor beta chains came from one sample sequenced in a study of Ad26.COV2.S vaccination and SARS-CoV-2 variants. TCRdb's copy holds only in-frame clones and misses some; the assay was immunoSEQ multiplex PCR. In the table there are about 680,000 clones, more than 70% of which are singletons. The treatment is: around 19 received Ad26.COV2.S at low or high dose, single or two shots; five or six received placebo; per-sample allocation not given. Following the first vaccine or placebo injection, samples were taken on day 63. The source was peripheral blood, collected in a trial of Ad26.COV2.S vaccine versus placebo. All receptors derive from a person aged 18 to 59 who received the Ad26.COV2.S COVID-19 vaccine or a placebo.

This chain uses TRBV4-1 with TRBJ2-3; the match to TRBD1 covers 8 bases. Germline CDR1 is MGHRA and CDR2 is YSYEKL. CDR3 length equals 19 residues. The trim removed 0 bases at V and 0 bases at J, leaving 11 bases unmatched. The CDR3 protein is CASSQDLGRGQPSTDTQYF. The CDR3 DNA reads as TGCGCCAGCAGCCAAGATCTGGGCAGGGGGCAACCTAGCACAGATACGCAGTATTTT.

The chain links TRBV3-1 (or the pseudogene TRBV3-2) to TRBJ2-4; D may be TRBD1 or TRBD2 (5 bases each). The germline V and J ends were trimmed by 3 bases and 9 bases, with 15 bases remaining between them. The CDR3 has 14 amino acids. Germline-derived CDR1 and CDR2 are LGHDT and YNNKEL (reference sequence). DNA for the CDR3: TGTGCCAGCAGCCACCCGGGACCACAAGGCATTCAGTACTTC. Translation gives CASSHPGPQGIQYF.

This clone has a single count. This chain links TRBV27 with TRBJ1-5, with D perhaps matching TRBD1 (5 bases). Germline-derived CDR1 and CDR2 are MNHEY and SMNVEV (reference sequence). Trimming removed 3 bases from V and 5 bases from J, with 8 bases in between. CDR3 size: 13 residues. Here the CDR3 reads CASSFTGYQPQHF. CDR3 in DNA: TGTGCCAGCAGTTTTACAGGCTATCAGCCCCAGCATTTT.

The chain has TRBV9 and TRBJ2-7; TRBD2 matches 8 bases. Germline CDR1 reads SGDLS; CDR2 reads YYNGEE. The V segment lost 4 bases and the J segment 6 bases; nucleotides outside the gene matches: 6. The CDR3 covers 13 residues. In DNA, the CDR3 is TGTGCCAGCAGCACGGGACTAGTCACCGAGCAGTACTTC. Protein sequence: CASSTGLVTEQYF.

The chain links TRBV30 to TRBJ2-5; a weak D match, TRBD1 (6 bases). This CDR3 contains 12 residues. Germline-derived CDR1 and CDR2 are GTSNPN and SVGIG (reference sequence). V dropped 4 bases and J dropped 6 bases, with 12 bases sitting between them. CDR3 sequence (DNA): TGTGCCTGGACCACAGGGTGGAAGACCCAGTACTTC. Translated, it gives CAWTTGWKTQYF.

Note on this clone: Other DNA sequences in this specimen translate into the identical CDR3. The gene calls are TRBV12-3 or TRBV12-4 and TRBJ2-5; D is ambiguous. There are 11 residues in the CDR3. The germline V and J ends were trimmed by 3 bases and 5 bases, with 4 bases remaining between them. The CDR3 DNA reads TGTGCCAGCAGTTTGGGGGAGACCCAGTACTTC. Residues: CASSLGETQYF.

This chain connects TRBV7-6 to TRBJ2-1, with D perhaps matching TRBD2 (6 bases). The CDR3 length is 15 residues. Trimming shortened V by 0 bases and J by 7 bases, and 13 bases separated the two germline ends. Germline V lookup: CDR1 SGHVS, CDR2 FNYEAQ. The CDR3 nucleotides read TGTGCCAGCAGCTTAGCAGGGGACGGGGGTAATGAGCAGTTCTTC. This translates into CASSLAGDGGNEQFF.

The gene calls are TRBV7-9 and TRBJ1-1, with unresolved D. CDR3 size: 13 residues. V lost 1 base and J 1 base, leaving 4 bases between the germline ends. Germline lookup yields CDR1 SEHNR and CDR2 FQNEAQ (reference sequence). The DNA of the CDR3 is TGTGCCAGCAGCTTAGGAGCGAACACTGAAGCTTTCTTT. Its translation: CASSLGANTEAFF.

A word on this clone: Other DNA sequences in this sample translate to the same CDR3. The chain recombines TRBV11-3 with TRBJ2-1; 7 nucleotides agree with TRBD2. The CDR3 is made up of 15 amino acids. The V gene end was trimmed by 1 base and the J gene end by 2 bases; junction bases not matched to a gene: 2. Germline CDR1 SGHNT, CDR2 YENEEA. CDR3 in amino acids: CASSLAGGTYNEQFF. The DNA for the CDR3 is TGTGCCAGCAGCTTAGCGGGAGGTACCTACAATGAGCAGTTCTTC.

The CDR3 coding sequence is TGTGCCAGCAGCTTCCCTAGCGGACGGGGTCTGGCCGGGGAGCTGTTTTTT. Amino acids: CASSFPSGRGLAGELFF. The chain carries TRBV7-6 and TRBJ2-2, with TRBD2 matching 7 bases. Germline V gene sequence: CDR1 SGHVS, CDR2 FNYEAQ. This CDR3 contains 17 residues. V lost 3 bases, J lost 6 bases, and 13 bases stayed unmatched. Looking up the rest from reference TRBV7-6 and TRBJ2-2 gives the full variable domain: GAGVSQSPRYKVTKRGQDVALRCDPISGHVSLYWYRQALGQGPEFLTYFNYEAQQDKSGLPNDRFSAERPEGSISTLTIQRTEQRDSAMYRCASSFPSGRGLAGELFFGEGSRLTVL.

This chain uses TRBV6-5 with TRBJ1-6; perhaps TRBD1 as D (5 bases). Germline V gene sequence: CDR1 MNHEY, CDR2 SVGAGI. The ends were cut back, 5 bases at V and 14 bases at J, with 19 bases in the middle. This CDR3 region has 14 residues. CDR3 nucleotides: TGTGCCAGCAGTACGGGGCCCATCCGAGGGGCCCTCCACTTT. Amino acid sequence: CASSTGPIRGALHF.

The chain uses TRBV10-3 and TRBJ2-4; 7 bases are shared with TRBD1. The J segment lost 7 bases and the V segment lost 0 bases, leaving 6 bases of the junction unmatched. The germline V gene encodes CDR1 ENHRY and CDR2 SYGVKD. This CDR3 has 15 amino acids. DNA for the CDR3: TGTGCCATCAGTGAGTCGAAGGGGGCTTTGAACATTCAGTACTTC. Protein product: CAISESKGALNIQYF.

This chain links TRBV5-1 with TRBJ2-3; D gene unclear. The V and J ends lost 2 bases and 0 bases respectively, with 7 bases between them. Per germline, CDR1 SGHRS and CDR2 YFSETQ. The CDR3 is 14 amino acids. The CDR3, as DNA: TGCGCCAGCAGCTTAACTTCTAGCACAGATACGCAGTATTTT. It encodes CASSLTSSTDTQYF.

The genes are TRBV19 and TRBJ1-5; 7 nucleotides line up with TRBD1. CDR3 length: 16 residues. From germline, CDR1 is LNHDA and CDR2 SQIVND (reference sequence). Trimming removed 6 bases from V and 3 bases from J; junction bases left unmatched: 11. DNA for the CDR3: TGTGCCAGTAGCTTTCCGGGACAGAGTTCCAATCAGCCCCAGCATTTT. The encoded protein is CASSFPGQSSNQPQHF.

The V call is TRBV18, the J call TRBJ2-5; D not resolved. Trimming shortened V by 2 bases and J by 4 bases, and 11 bases separated the two germline ends. Germline values: CDR1 KGHSH, CDR2 LQKENI. The CDR3 has 14 residues. CDR3 protein: CASSPEANRETQYF. The CDR3 DNA is TGTGCCAGCTCACCAGAGGCAAACCGAGAGACCCAGTACTTC.

The rearrangement links TRBV27 to TRBJ2-7, with D possibly being TRBD2 (6 bases). The CDR3 has 14 amino acids. From germline, CDR1 is MNHEY and CDR2 SMNVEV (reference sequence). V lost 3 bases to trimming and J lost 2 bases, with 11 bases between them. CDR3: CASSFRGFTYEQYF. DNA of the CDR3: TGTGCCAGCAGTTTCCGGGGGTTCACCTACGAGCAGTACTTC.

The chain links TRBV27 to TRBJ1-3, with D possibly matching TRBD1 (5 bases). The V end lost 8 bases, the J end lost 3 bases, and 11 bases lay between the germline ends. The CDR3 runs to 13 residues. Germline V gives CDR1 MNHEY, CDR2 SMNVEV (reference sequence). The CDR3 nucleotides are TGTGCCAGCCGGGCCCAGGGTGGAAACACCATATATTTT. Translating it yields CASRAQGGNTIYF.

This clone was found once. The chain has TRBV6-2 or TRBV6-3 and TRBJ2-7; D is tentatively TRBD1 or TRBD2 (7 bases each). This CDR3 comprises 15 residues. Germline V gene sequence: CDR1 MNHEY, CDR2 SVGEGT. V lost 0 bases and J 2 bases, leaving 11 bases between the germline ends. The DNA for the CDR3 is TGTGCCAGCAGTTACTCAGCAGGGGGGGCCTACGAGCAGTACTTC. It is translated as CASSYSAGGAYEQYF.

The chain couples TRBV11-3 to TRBJ1-6; tentatively, D is TRBD1 (5 bases). The ends were cut back, 5 bases at V and 8 bases at J, with 13 bases in the middle. The CDR3 loop spans 14 amino acids. Germline CDR1 is SGHNT and CDR2 is YENEEA. Here the CDR3 DNA reads TGTGCCAGCAGCATCGGGACGGCGGATTCACCCCTCCACTTT. Protein sequence: CASSIGTADSPLHF.

This rearrangement joins TRBV24-1 to TRBJ1-2; TRBD1 aligns across 7 bases. V lost 4 bases to trimming and J lost 6 bases; unmatched junction nucleotides: 1. This CDR3 contains 12 residues. Germline assignment: CDR1 KGHDR and CDR2 SFDVKD. The CDR3 loop reads CATSETGNGYTF. In DNA form, the CDR3 reads TGTGCCACCAGTGAGACAGGGAATGGCTACACCTTC.

This clone was seen only once. V and J are TRBV6-5 and TRBJ2-7; D might be TRBD2 (6 bases). Trimming removed 0 bases from V and 2 bases from J, with 14 bases in between. CDR1 is MNHEY and CDR2 is SVGAGI in the germline V gene. The CDR3 has 16 residues. The CDR3 DNA reads TGTGCCAGCAGTTACTCATCCGGGACTGGTACCTACGAGCAGTACTTC. Translated: CASSYSSGTGTYEQYF.

This chain joins TRBV9 and TRBJ2-1; 10 bases align to TRBD1. Germline assignment: CDR1 SGDLS and CDR2 YYNGEE. This CDR3 has 14 residues. Germline trimming cut 4 bases from V and 6 bases from J; bases unmatched to any gene: 4. Here the CDR3 reads CASSPWDRGNEQFF. DNA of the CDR3: TGTGCCAGCAGCCCATGGGACAGGGGCAATGAGCAGTTCTTC.

The J gene is TRBJ1-1, the V gene TRBV5-4; possibly TRBD1 for D (5 bases). V gave up 1 base and J gave up 5 bases, with 9 bases separating them. The CDR3 is 13 amino acids. Germline CDR1 is SGHNT and CDR2 is YYREEE (reference sequence). Here the CDR3 reads CASSLWGGTEAFF. The CDR3 region has the DNA TGTGCCAGCAGCTTGTGGGGCGGGACTGAAGCTTTCTTT.

The rearrangement joins TRBV7-9 to TRBJ1-2; a possible D gene is TRBD1 (6 bases). CDR3 length: 17 amino acids. CDR1 is SEHNR and CDR2 is FQNEAQ in the germline V gene (reference sequence). V lost 3 bases to trimming and J lost 8 bases, with 25 bases between them. The CDR3 DNA is TGTGCCAGCAGCTTTAATGCCCAACAGGGCTTTTCGACGGGCTACACCTTC. Amino acid sequence: CASSFNAQQGFSTGYTF.

The gene calls are TRBV5-1 and TRBJ2-1, with TRBD2 matching over 13 bases. The CDR3 sequence is 18 residues long. Germline V gene data show CDR1 as SGHRS and CDR2 as YFSETQ. Trimming removed 2 bases from V and 0 bases from J; junction bases left unmatched: 5. The CDR3 coding sequence is TGCGCCAGCAGCTTAGGACTAGCGGGAGTCAGCTCCTACAATGAGCAGTTCTTC. It encodes CASSLGLAGVSSYNEQFF.

This chain joins TRBV25-1 and TRBJ2-5, with 7 bases matching TRBD1. This CDR3 comprises 14 residues. J gave up 5 bases and V 6 bases, and 9 bases lay outside the gene matches. Per the germline V gene, CDR1 is MGHDK and CDR2 is SYGVNS. CDR3 sequence (DNA): TGTGCCAGCAGAAATAAGGGGGCCGGGGAGACCCAGTACTTC. This gives the protein CASRNKGAGETQYF.